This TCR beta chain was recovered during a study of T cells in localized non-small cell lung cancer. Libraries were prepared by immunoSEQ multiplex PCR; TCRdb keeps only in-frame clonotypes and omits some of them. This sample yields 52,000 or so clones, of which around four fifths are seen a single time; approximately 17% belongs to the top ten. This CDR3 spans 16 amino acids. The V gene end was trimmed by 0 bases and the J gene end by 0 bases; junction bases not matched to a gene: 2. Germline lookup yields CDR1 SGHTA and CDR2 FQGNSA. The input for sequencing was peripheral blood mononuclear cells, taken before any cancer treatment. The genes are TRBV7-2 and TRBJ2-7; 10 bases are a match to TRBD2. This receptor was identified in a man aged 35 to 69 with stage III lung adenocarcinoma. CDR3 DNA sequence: TGTGCCAGCAGCTTAGCGGCTAGCGGGAGCTCCTACGAGCAGTACTTC. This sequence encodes CASSLAASGSSYEQYF.